These 22 T cell receptor beta chains were all obtained from the same sample, sequenced in a study of blood T cells in healthy people across ages. Combining a sample-barcoded 5' primer with a J-beta primer mix, a second PCR ran for about 7 to 11 cycles. One entry per CDR3 protein results from TCRdb running MiXCR on the 5' RACE reads. Of around 2 million distinct CDR3 sequences listed, about 39% are singletons. Sequenced sample: blood. Receptor source: a human donor in good health.

The chain couples TRBV12-3 or TRBV12-4 to TRBJ1-2; no reliable D call. Trimming removed 2 bases from V and 8 bases from J, with 9 bases in between. The CDR3 sequence is 12 residues long. The CDR3 region is CASSLTTKGYTF. The CDR3 DNA follows: TGTGCCAGCAGTTTAACAACAAAGGGCTACACCTTC.

This clonotype was seen a handful of times. The chain employs TRBV12-3 or TRBV12-4 and TRBJ1-2; D may be TRBD1 (5 bases). Trimming shortened V by 6 bases and J by 5 bases, and 13 bases separated the two germline ends. The CDR3 is made up of 13 amino acids. CDR3 DNA sequence: TGTGCCAGCAGCAACGGGACGGATTATGGCTACACCTTC. Protein sequence: CASSNGTDYGYTF.

The rearrangement links TRBV4-3 to TRBJ1-6; D might be TRBD1 (6 bases). V lost 0 bases and J 7 bases, leaving 10 bases between the germline ends. Germline V gives CDR1 LGHNA, CDR2 YSLEER. The CDR3 length is 15 residues. This chain's CDR3 is CASSQDITGNSPLHF. The CDR3, as DNA: TGCGCCAGCAGCCAAGATATAACAGGGAATTCACCCCTCCACTTT.

This chain joins TRBV5-1 and TRBJ2-1; 9 nucleotides match TRBD1. This CDR3 is built from 16 residues. Per the germline V gene, CDR1 is SGHRS and CDR2 is YFSETQ. The V segment lost 2 bases and the J segment 4 bases; nucleotides outside the gene matches: 7. The CDR3 loop is CASSLGVTGGYNEQFF. The CDR3 DNA sequence: TGCGCCAGCAGCTTAGGGGTGACAGGGGGTTACAATGAGCAGTTCTTC.

Concerning this clonotype: One base away lies a much larger clone, so this may be a sequencing read error. V gene TRBV4-3 combines with J gene TRBJ2-1; D is uncertain. The CDR3 runs 13 residues. Trimming shortened V by 0 bases and J by 10 bases, and 10 bases separated the two germline ends. The germline gives CDR1 LGHNA, CDR2 YSLEER. The CDR3 region is CASSQDGSYEQFF. The CDR3 nucleotides read TGCGCCAGCAGCCAAGATGGCTCCTACGAGCAGTTCTTC.

This clonotype turned up a few times. The J gene is TRBJ1-1, the V gene TRBV5-1; D perhaps matches TRBD1 (6 bases). The CDR3 extends over 16 amino acids. Germline assignment: CDR1 SGHRS and CDR2 YFSETQ. Trimming took off 2 bases at V and 4 bases at J, with 18 bases between the two ends. In nucleotides, the CDR3 is TGCGCCAGCAGCTTTAATCCAGGGGTTTACGGCACTGAAGCTTTCTTT. Protein sequence: CASSFNPGVYGTEAFF.

The chain combines TRBV7-2 with TRBJ1-4; TRBD1 matches 7 bases. The V segment lost 5 bases and the J segment 8 bases; nucleotides outside the gene matches: 8. Germline V gene lookup returns CDR1 SGHTA and CDR2 FQGNSA. The CDR3 spans 14 residues. As DNA, the CDR3 is TGTGCCAGCAGCCCTAGACAGGGCCCGGAAAAACTGTTTTTT. Translated: CASSPRQGPEKLFF.

The chain links TRBV5-1 to TRBJ2-3; D is unresolved. V lost 6 bases and J 1 base, leaving 12 bases between the germline ends. This CDR3 has 14 amino acids. Germline V lookup: CDR1 SGHRS, CDR2 YFSETQ. CDR3: CASKEEPRTDTQYF. CDR3 sequence (DNA): TGCGCCAGCAAAGAAGAGCCTCGCACAGATACGCAGTATTTT. Combining the CDR3 with reference TRBV5-1 and TRBJ2-3 gives the whole variable domain KAGVTQTPRYLIKTRGQQVTLSCSPISGHRSVSWYQQTPGQGLQFLFEYFSETQRNKGNFPGRFSGRQFSNSRSEMNVSTLELGDSALYLCASKEEPRTDTQYFGPGTRLTVL.

This clonotype was found a few times. The chain is built from TRBV20-1 and TRBJ2-5; 7 bases fit TRBD2. The tail of the sequence fits TRBJ2-7 better, so the J call may be wrong. CDR1 is DFQATT and CDR2 is SNEGSKA in the germline V gene (reference sequence). The CDR3 covers 17 residues. The CDR3 protein is CSARGGFLVSGFYEQYF. CDR3 DNA: TGCAGTGCTAGAGGGGGATTTCTTGTTAGCGGGTTCTACGAGCAGTACTTC.

This clonotype occurred a few times. The V call is TRBV29-1, the J call TRBJ2-5; D not certain. The germline V and J ends were trimmed by 5 bases and 0 bases, with 7 bases remaining between them. Germline lookup yields CDR1 SQVTM and CDR2 ANQGSEA. The CDR3 length is 12 residues. DNA for the CDR3: TGCAGCGTTCACGACTACCAAGAGACCCAGTACTTC. Its protein product is CSVHDYQETQYF.

The rearrangement links TRBV18 to TRBJ1-2; TRBD1 matches 7 bases. The CDR3 totals 14 residues. The germline V gene encodes CDR1 KGHSH and CDR2 LQKENI. Germline trimming cut 5 bases from V and 5 bases from J; bases unmatched to any gene: 8. The CDR3 is CASSTTGDEYGYTF. Written as DNA, the CDR3 is TGTGCCAGCTCAACAACAGGGGATGAGTATGGCTACACCTTC.

This sequence joins TRBV4-3 and TRBJ1-4, with 8 bases identical to TRBD1. The germline V gene encodes CDR1 LGHNA and CDR2 YSLEER. The V segment lost 0 bases and the J segment 2 bases; nucleotides outside the gene matches: 11. This CDR3 is 19 amino acids long. In nucleotides, the CDR3 is TGCGCCAGCAGCCAAGATGGTACAGGGGGGGAAAGGACTAATGAAAAACTGTTTTTT. Protein product: CASSQDGTGGERTNEKLFF.

J is TRBJ2-7 and V is TRBV20-1, with TRBD2 matching 8 bases. The CDR3 is 12 amino acids. Germline CDR1 is DFQATT and CDR2 is SNEGSKA (reference sequence). Unmatched junction bases numbered 2, after V lost 4 bases and J lost 3 bases. The CDR3 sequence is CSATSGYYEQYF. The CDR3 nucleotides are TGCAGTGCTACTAGCGGGTACTACGAGCAGTACTTC.

The V gene is TRBV4-3, the J gene TRBJ2-5, with 11 bases matching TRBD2. CDR3 length: 16 residues. J was trimmed by 7 bases and V by 0 bases; bases with no gene match: 7. Germline CDR1 is LGHNA and CDR2 is YSLEER. CDR3 coding DNA: TGCGCCAGCAGCCAAGATTGGCTAGCGGGGGGCGGGACCCAGTACTTC. It is translated as CASSQDWLAGGGTQYF.

This clonotype occurred a few times. V and J are TRBV20-1 and TRBJ2-5, with D possibly matching TRBD2 (5 bases). Looked up from germline, CDR1 is DFQATT and CDR2 is SNEGSKA (reference sequence). The CDR3 consists of 14 residues. Between the trimmed V and J ends, which lost 3 bases and 5 bases, there was a span of 16 bases. As DNA, the CDR3 is TGCAGTGCTAGGGACGCGGGTATCGGGGAGACCCAGTACTTC. Protein: CSARDAGIGETQYF.

The sample holds a few counts of this clonotype. V usage is TRBV18 and J usage is TRBJ2-3; TRBD1 is a possible D gene (5 bases). Germline CDR1 reads KGHSH; CDR2 reads LQKENI. CDR3 size: 15 residues. Trimming cost V 2 bases and J 1 base, with 10 bases left between them. The CDR3 DNA sequence: TGTGCCAGCTCACCATTGTTACAGGGCACAGATACGCAGTATTTT. Its translation is CASSPLLQGTDTQYF.

The chain links TRBV4-3 to TRBJ1-2; the match to TRBD1 covers 8 bases. The CDR3 loop spans 16 amino acids. The V gene's germline CDR1 is LGHNA and CDR2 YSLEER. V lost 5 bases, J lost 8 bases, and 16 bases stayed unmatched. The CDR3 bases are TGCGCCAGCAGCTCCACAACCGGACAGGGTAGGGGCGGCTACACCTTC. This sequence encodes CASSSTTGQGRGGYTF.

The rearrangement uses TRBV28 and TRBJ2-7; D tentatively fits TRBD1 or TRBD2 (5 bases each). Germline V lookup: CDR1 MDHEN, CDR2 SYDVKM. This CDR3 has 16 amino acids. The V and J ends lost 5 bases and 0 bases respectively, with 17 bases between them. The CDR3 protein is CASSSSPKRGSYEQYF. DNA for the CDR3: TGTGCCAGCAGTAGCTCCCCGAAGAGGGGCTCCTACGAGCAGTACTTC.

The chain uses TRBV5-1 and TRBJ2-7; tentative D call: TRBD1 (5 bases). The V gene's germline CDR1 is SGHRS and CDR2 YFSETQ. The CDR3 totals 14 residues. Trimming took off 3 bases at V and 4 bases at J, with 14 bases between the two ends. In nucleotides, the CDR3 is TGCGCCAGCAGCTGGGGCGGCGCGAATTACGAGCAGTACTTC. It codes for CASSWGGANYEQYF.

This clonotype turned up a few times. The genes are TRBV4-3 and TRBJ1-1; no definite D call. The germline V gene encodes CDR1 LGHNA and CDR2 YSLEER. Deletions cut 4 bases from V and 7 bases from J, with 16 bases between. The CDR3 totals 14 residues. CDR3 amino acids: CASSRILGRDEAFF. The CDR3, as DNA: TGCGCCAGCAGCCGAATCTTAGGACGGGATGAAGCTTTCTTT.

The chain carries TRBV11-2 and TRBJ1-1, with D unresolved. The germline gives CDR1 SGHAT, CDR2 FQNNGV. The CDR3 has 12 amino acids. V shed 5 bases and J shed 7 bases, with 11 bases lying between them. CDR3 in amino acids: CASSPRMGEAFF. The CDR3 coding sequence is TGTGCCAGCAGCCCACGGATGGGTGAAGCTTTCTTT.

This clonotype was recorded a few times. The chain joins TRBV12-3 or TRBV12-4 to TRBJ2-3, with 7 bases matching TRBD2. The CDR3 has 15 amino acids. The ends lost 3 bases at V and 5 bases at J; junction bases unmatched: 8. CDR3 coding DNA: TGTGCCAGCAGTTTCGGGACTACGCTAGGAGATACGCAGTATTTT. Protein sequence: CASSFGTTLGDTQYF.